This T cell receptor (beta chain) was sequenced during a study of blood T cell repertoires in COVID-19. About the study: Spain, Italy and the United States supplied samples that represented acute and convalescent COVID-19.

The CDR3 contains 13 residues. The germline CDR1 and CDR2 sequences are LNHDA and SQIVND (reference sequence). Unmatched junction bases numbered 1, after V lost 5 bases and J lost 3 bases. Per the original methods: Quantification of nucleated cells was approximated via reference gene primer amplification. Clones were sequenced by immunoSEQ multiplex PCR, and TCRdb holds only the in-frame ones, with some missing. V and J calls and clone size are those listed in that table; D and trimming were worked out from the DNA. The data contain around 100,000 clones, more than 85% of them singletons. Sequencing was performed on peripheral blood. The chain has TRBV19 and TRBJ2-7, with TRBD2 matching 10 bases. This clonotype was obtained from a man aged 55 to 69 with acute or convalescent COVID-19. The chain's CDR3 is CASSSSGGYEQYV. CDR3 nucleotides: TGTGCCAGTAGTTCTAGCGGGGGCTACGAGCAGTACGTC.